This passage covers 21 T cell receptor beta chains from one sample sequenced in a study of OX40 agonist ivuxolimab in advanced cancers. Library preparation was by the immunoSEQ multiplex PCR assay. In its TCRdb copy, this immuneACCESS table keeps in-frame sequences only and misses some clones. Where compared with another copy, unresolved V genes explain less than half of these, and the others have no known cause. Here the sample has 77,000 or so clones; around 78% occur a single time. The ten largest make up roughly 5.4% of the sample. Material: CD4+ or CD8+ T cells sorted from blood, obtained in a trial of the OX40 agonist ivuxolimab. The receptors were sampled from an adult with an advanced solid tumor such as melanoma, head and neck, liver or kidney cancer.

V and J are TRBV29-1 and TRBJ2-7; no reliable D call. The CDR3 is made up of 10 amino acids. Germline CDR1 reads SQVTM; CDR2 reads ANQGSEA. V was cut by 3 bases and J by 3 bases, with 3 bases left in between. CDR3 coding DNA: TGCAGCGTTGAGGACTACGAGCAGTACTTC. This sequence encodes CSVEDYEQYF.

This clone was seen just once. The gene calls are TRBV7-8 and TRBJ2-1; D is ambiguous. CDR3 size: 14 residues. V was cut by 0 bases and J by 6 bases, with 9 bases left in between. CDR1 SGHVS and CDR2 FQNEAQ come from the germline V gene. CDR3 bases: TGTGCCAGCAGCTTAGCGCCCCAACTCAATGAGCAGTTCTTC. Amino acids: CASSLAPQLNEQFF.

The rearrangement joins TRBV5-5 to TRBJ2-6; D is ambiguous. Looked up from germline, CDR1 is SGHKS and CDR2 is YYEKEE (reference sequence). Trimming left V 5 bases short and J 4 bases short, with 13 bases between. The CDR3 contains 15 residues. The DNA of the CDR3 is TGTGCCAGCAGTCCTAGGGTAGACGGGGCCAACGTCCTGACTTTC. Translating gives CASSPRVDGANVLTF.

The chain recombines TRBV7-6 with TRBJ1-6; D is ambiguous. The CDR3 extends over 15 amino acids. V shed 5 bases and J shed 0 bases, with 8 bases lying between them. Germline values: CDR1 SGHVS, CDR2 FNYEAQ. The CDR3 spells CASSPQDSYNSPLHF. CDR3 sequence (DNA): TGTGCCAGCAGCCCGCAAGACTCCTATAATTCACCCCTCCACTTT.

The genes are TRBV4-1 and TRBJ2-1, with TRBD2 matching over 11 bases. Germline V lookup: CDR1 MGHRA, CDR2 YSYEKL. V shed 3 bases and J 4 bases; nucleotides not matched to a gene: 5. This CDR3 contains 16 residues. The CDR3, as DNA: TGCGCCAGCAGCCACGTTAGCGGGAGGGCATACAATGAGCAGTTCTTC. Translation gives CASSHVSGRAYNEQFF.

The chain carries TRBV6-5 and TRBJ1-5; TRBD1 is a possible D gene (5 bases). Trimming took off 2 bases at V and 7 bases at J, with 15 bases between the two ends. The germline V gene encodes CDR1 MNHEY and CDR2 SVGAGI. CDR3 size: 15 residues. The CDR3 DNA reads as TGTGCCAGCAGTTACCGTGCAGGGCGAGGCCAGCCCCAGCATTTT. As protein: CASSYRAGRGQPQHF.

The V and J genes are TRBV18 and TRBJ2-5; D gene unclear. Per the germline V gene, CDR1 is KGHSH and CDR2 is LQKENI. With 1 base removed from V and 1 base from J, the gap between germline ends came to 10 bases. The CDR3 loop spans 15 amino acids. The chain's CDR3 is CASSPLSRVQETQYF. As DNA, the CDR3 is TGTGCCAGCTCACCACTGTCCCGGGTCCAAGAGACCCAGTACTTC.

The genes are TRBV5-1 and TRBJ1-2; D not certain. This CDR3 has 14 residues. Trimming took 1 base from V and 2 from J, leaving 9 bases between them. From germline, CDR1 is SGHRS and CDR2 YFSETQ. CDR3 sequence (DNA): TGCGCCAGCAGCTTGACCGAGGGCAACTATGGCTACACCTTC. It specifies CASSLTEGNYGYTF.

V and J are TRBV15 and TRBJ2-1; 7 bases align to TRBD2. V gave up 0 bases and J gave up 4 bases; unmatched junction bases: 12. Germline V gives CDR1 LNHNV, CDR2 YYDKDF (reference sequence). CDR3 size: 18 residues. The CDR3 sequence is CATSRDWRETSVYNEQFF. As DNA, the CDR3 is TGTGCCACCAGCAGAGATTGGAGGGAAACTAGCGTTTACAATGAGCAGTTCTTC.

This clone was found a few times. This chain connects TRBV11-2 to TRBJ2-7, with D hard to call. The CDR3 consists of 13 residues. CDR1 and CDR2 from the germline V gene are SGHAT and FQNNGV. Trimming stripped 1 base from V and 6 bases from J, with 10 bases between. CDR3 residues: CASSLVGLSEQYF. The DNA for the CDR3 is TGTGCCAGCAGCTTAGTCGGGCTAAGCGAGCAGTACTTC.

The genes are TRBV2 and TRBJ2-5; 7 bases align to TRBD2. Per the germline V gene, CDR1 is SNHLY and CDR2 is FYNNEI. V shed 4 bases and J 7 bases; nucleotides not matched to a gene: 0. The length of the CDR3 is 11 residues. The chain's CDR3 is CASSGEGTQYF. The DNA for the CDR3 is TGTGCCAGCAGTGGGGAGGGGACCCAGTACTTC.

This sequence joins TRBV5-4 and TRBJ1-2, with a possible D match to TRBD1 (5 bases). CDR3 length: 14 amino acids. The germline V gene has CDR1 SGHNT and CDR2 YYREEE (reference sequence). Trimming took off 0 bases at V and 2 bases at J, with 8 bases between the two ends. The CDR3 sequence is CASSLEGLNYGYTF. DNA for the CDR3: TGTGCCAGCAGCTTGGAGGGACTCAACTATGGCTACACCTTC.

The gene calls are TRBV19 and TRBJ2-7, with D unclear. Trimming stripped 2 bases from V and 6 bases from J, with 11 bases between. CDR1 and CDR2 from the germline V gene are LNHDA and SQIVND (reference sequence). The CDR3 is made up of 13 amino acids. The chain's CDR3 is CASSIRLGAEQYF. Here the CDR3 DNA reads TGTGCCAGTAGTATAAGGCTAGGCGCCGAGCAGTACTTC.

This chain uses TRBV9 with TRBJ1-5; unclear D gene. With 0 bases removed from V and 0 bases from J, the gap between germline ends came to 7 bases. The CDR3 runs 15 residues. The V gene's germline CDR1 is SGDLS and CDR2 YYNGEE. CDR3 loop: CASSVDSYSNQPQHF. The CDR3 DNA is TGTGCCAGCAGCGTAGACTCTTATAGCAATCAGCCCCAGCATTTT.

This clone has more than one count but fewer than ten. The rearrangement uses TRBV7-2 and TRBJ1-5, with 10 bases aligning to TRBD1. The trim removed 1 base at V and 1 base at J, leaving 1 base unmatched. CDR1 SGHTA and CDR2 FQGNSA come from the germline V gene. The CDR3 has 16 residues. CDR3 amino acids: CASSLVGQGSNQPQHF. DNA for the CDR3: TGTGCCAGCAGCTTAGTGGGACAGGGGAGCAATCAGCCCCAGCATTTT.

V usage is TRBV27 and J usage is TRBJ2-7; the D is unclear. Germline values: CDR1 MNHEY, CDR2 SMNVEV (reference sequence). The CDR3 runs 13 residues. Between the trimmed V and J ends, which lost 2 bases and 0 bases, there was a span of 5 bases. The CDR3 coding sequence is TGTGCCAGCAGTTTAAAGCCCTCCTACGAGCAGTACTTC. As protein: CASSLKPSYEQYF.

This rearrangement joins TRBV19 to TRBJ1-2, with TRBD1 as a possible D gene (6 bases). This CDR3 is built from 14 residues. Germline lookup yields CDR1 LNHDA and CDR2 SQIVND (reference sequence). Trimming removed 4 bases from V and 4 bases from J, with 13 bases in between. The CDR3 DNA sequence: TGTGCCAGTAGTACCCCCCAGGGGTTCTATGGCTACACCTTC. It codes for CASSTPQGFYGYTF.

The chain carries TRBV4-1 and TRBJ2-7; maybe TRBD1 (6 bases). The CDR3 consists of 15 residues. Trimming removed 0 bases from V and 3 bases from J, with 12 bases in between. Germline V gene sequence: CDR1 MGHRA, CDR2 YSYEKL. The CDR3 here is CASSQEQGQDYEQYF. CDR3 nucleotides: TGCGCCAGCAGCCAAGAACAGGGACAAGACTACGAGCAGTACTTC.

The chain has TRBV2 and TRBJ1-5, with D uncertain. The CDR3 consists of 14 residues. CDR1 and CDR2 (germline): SNHLY, FYNNEI. Trimming stripped 1 base from V and 6 bases from J, with 10 bases between. CDR3 DNA: TGTGCCAGCAGTGAAGGAGGAGGGATTCAGCCCCAGCATTTT. It is translated as CASSEGGGIQPQHF.

The chain combines TRBV19 with TRBJ1-2; no clear D gene. Per the germline V gene, CDR1 is LNHDA and CDR2 is SQIVND (reference sequence). This CDR3 contains 14 residues. The germline V and J ends were trimmed by 1 base and 2 bases, with 8 bases remaining between them. CDR3 bases: TGTGCCAGTAGTATAGGAGACGGGAACTATGGCTACACCTTC. Translated: CASSIGDGNYGYTF.

The chain couples TRBV9 to TRBJ1-4; D may be TRBD1 (5 bases). CDR1 and CDR2 from the germline V gene are SGDLS and YYNGEE. Trimming cost V 3 bases and J 4 bases, with 7 bases left between them. The CDR3 totals 13 residues. CDR3 sequence: CASSGGINEKLFF. CDR3 in DNA: TGTGCCAGCAGCGGGGGGATTAATGAAAAACTGTTTTTT. The variable domain in full, completed from reference TRBV9 and TRBJ1-4, reads DSGVTQTPKHLITATGQRVTLRCSPRSGDLSVYWYQQSLDQGLQFLIQYYNGEERAKGNILERFSAQQFPDLHSELNLSSLELGDSALYFCASSGGINEKLFFGSGTQLSVL.